This T cell receptor (beta chain) was recovered during a study of T cell repertoires in cytomegalovirus infection. General study findings and limits: Totalled public TCR beta family frequency picked out people who carried CMV plus the relevant HLA.

As concerns this clonotype: Its matching antigen is unknown.

Each CDR3 protein is one row after TCRdb ran MiXCR on the reads. The table has about 160,000 distinct CDR3 sequences, roughly 20% seen once. Germline V CDR1 and CDR2: SEHNR, FQNEAQ (reference sequence). The CDR3 spans 13 residues. V lost 5 bases and J lost 5, with 13 bases in between. The material sequenced was CD8+ T cells from cultured PBMCs, taken from culture after CMV antigen stimulation. The chain joins TRBV7-9 to TRBJ2-7; D unresolved. This TCR was recovered from a human donor in good health (CMV status not recorded). Some clones in this sample may be carry-over from other donors' samples. The CDR3 spells CASSPIGFNEQYF. As DNA, the CDR3 is TGTGCCAGCAGCCCTATAGGGTTCAACGAGCAGTACTTC.